The next 27 T cell receptor beta chains were all read from a single sample in a study of T cell responses to AZD1222 COVID-19 vaccine (dated by TCRdb to the early 2020s). The time point label here, explained by the study, means: baseline before first vaccination. Library preparation used the immunoSEQ multiplex PCR assay. What TCRdb holds here is the immuneACCESS table cut down to in-frame rearrangements. Part of the clones is not present; checked against another copy, under half of the missing clones reflect an unresolved V gene, and the others are unexplained. The sample table shows fewer than 200,000 clones, and approximately 92% are seen once. The ten largest clones represent around 9.3% of the sample. Material: peripheral blood, obtained on day 0 of AZD1222 vaccination. The receptors here all came from an adult in good health.

V and J are TRBV19 and TRBJ2-2; D may match TRBD1 or TRBD2 (5 bases each). Trimming took 5 bases from V and 5 from J, leaving 15 bases between them. The CDR3 covers 15 residues. The V gene's germline CDR1 is LNHDA and CDR2 SQIVND (reference sequence). CDR3 in amino acids: CASSPGTLRTGELFF. Written as DNA, the CDR3 is TGTGCCAGTAGTCCCGGGACGCTCAGAACCGGGGAGCTGTTTTTT.

The rearrangement uses TRBV6-5 and TRBJ1-1; D uncertain. The V end lost 4 bases, the J end lost 4 bases, and 10 bases lay between the germline ends. Germline V gives CDR1 MNHEY, CDR2 SVGAGI. This CDR3 comprises 13 residues. The chain's CDR3 is CASSSPWGTEAFF. The CDR3 nucleotides are TGTGCCAGCAGTTCCCCCTGGGGCACTGAAGCTTTCTTT.

This rearrangement joins TRBV4-1 to TRBJ1-1; unclear D gene. The CDR3 totals 16 residues. Germline V CDR1 and CDR2: MGHRA, YSYEKL. Trimming stripped 4 bases from V and 1 base from J, with 16 bases between. The DNA for the CDR3 is TGCGCCAGCAGCCGGAGAGTGATCGGGAAGAACACTGAAGCTTTCTTT. Amino acids: CASSRRVIGKNTEAFF.

The rearrangement joins TRBV14 to TRBJ2-2; perhaps TRBD2 as D (5 bases). The CDR3 sequence is 16 residues long. Trimming removed 5 bases from V and 0 bases from J, with 13 bases in between. CDR1 is SGHDN, CDR2 FVKESK, per germline. CDR3 region: CASSDLRAANTGELFF. The DNA for the CDR3 is TGTGCCAGCAGCGACTTGAGGGCGGCGAACACCGGGGAGCTGTTTTTT.

This clone was seen just once. Different DNA sequences within this sample yield the same CDR3. The chain couples TRBV12-3 or TRBV12-4 to TRBJ1-5; maybe TRBD1 (5 bases). The CDR3 extends over 13 amino acids. Between the trimmed V and J ends, which lost 1 base and 7 bases, there was a span of 8 bases. DNA of the CDR3: TGTGCCAGCAGTTTAGGAGGGGACCAGCCCCAGCATTTT. Amino acids: CASSLGGDQPQHF.

The V and J genes are TRBV15 and TRBJ2-2; D possibly uses TRBD1 or TRBD2 (5 bases each). The CDR3 is 16 residues long. Trimming removed 5 bases from V and 0 bases from J, with 13 bases in between. Germline V gives CDR1 LNHNV, CDR2 YYDKDF (reference sequence). DNA of the CDR3: TGTGCCACCAGCGTCGTGGGACGGGCGAACACCGGGGAGCTGTTTTTT. Translation gives CATSVVGRANTGELFF.

The gene calls are TRBV3-1 (or the pseudogene TRBV3-2) and TRBJ1-4, with D unresolved. The V gene lost 1 base and the J gene lost 8 bases, with 14 bases spanning the gap. This CDR3 region has 15 residues. Germline V gives CDR1 LGHDT, CDR2 YNNKEL (reference sequence). The CDR3 coding sequence is TGTGCCAGCAGCCAAGCGGCCAGGACGCCCGAAAAACTGTTTTTT. The encoded protein is CASSQAARTPEKLFF.

This clone was counted only a few times. J is TRBJ1-2 and V is TRBV29-1; no clear D. Germline CDR1 SQVTM, CDR2 ANQGSEA. The CDR3 sequence is 14 residues long. V shed 1 base and J shed 3 bases, with 12 bases lying between them. The CDR3 DNA follows: TGCAGCGTTGAAGTCCTGGGCGGCTACTATGGCTACACCTTC. Its protein product is CSVEVLGGYYGYTF.

This sequence joins TRBV6-5 and TRBJ2-5; D may be TRBD1 (6 bases). The germline V gene has CDR1 MNHEY and CDR2 SVGAGI. The V and J ends lost 2 bases and 4 bases respectively, with 14 bases between them. There are 15 residues in the CDR3. The CDR3 nucleotides are TGTGCCAGCAGTTACCTGGGACAAAGCGGAGAGACCCAGTACTTC. Its protein product is CASSYLGQSGETQYF.

The V call is TRBV27, the J call TRBJ2-3, with 10 positions matching TRBD2. The CDR3 extends over 17 amino acids. Trimming removed 6 bases from V and 0 bases from J; junction bases left unmatched: 9. Germline-derived CDR1 and CDR2 are MNHEY and SMNVEV (reference sequence). In nucleotides, the CDR3 is TGTGCCAGCAGCACGATAGCGGGAGGCTTAAGCACAGATACGCAGTATTTT. It codes for CASSTIAGGLSTDTQYF.

V usage is TRBV7-2 and J usage is TRBJ1-2; D gene ambiguous. The CDR3 length is 13 residues. In germline, CDR1 is SGHTA, CDR2 FQGNSA. Trimming cost V 5 bases and J 4 bases, with 11 bases left between them. CDR3 in DNA: TGTGCCAGCAGCCCGTTGGGGTTCTATGGCTACACCTTC. This gives the protein CASSPLGFYGYTF.

This clone was recorded only once. The V call is TRBV2, the J call TRBJ1-2; a weak D match, TRBD1 (5 bases). CDR3 length equals 12 residues. Trimming cost V 6 bases and J 5 bases, with 10 bases left between them. Germline V lookup: CDR1 SNHLY, CDR2 FYNNEI. The CDR3 DNA is TGTGCCAGCAGCGAGGACATATATGGCTACACCTTC. It translates to CASSEDIYGYTF.

The chain has TRBV19 and TRBJ1-5, with D possibly TRBD1 on 6 matching bases. The CDR3 covers 16 residues. Germline lookup yields CDR1 LNHDA and CDR2 SQIVND (reference sequence). V lost 7 bases and J lost 1, with 17 bases in between. The CDR3 reads CASTAHGGTSNQPQHF. CDR3 nucleotides: TGTGCCAGTACCGCCCACGGGGGGACAAGCAATCAGCCCCAGCATTTT.

CDR3 in DNA: TGTGCCAGCAGCGGACCCGCCGGGAACTATGGCTACACCTTC. Its translation is CASSGPAGNYGYTF. The V and J genes are TRBV6-5 and TRBJ1-2, with unresolved D. Trimming pared 6 bases from V and 2 bases from J, leaving 13 bases between. This CDR3 has 14 residues. Germline V gene data show CDR1 as MNHEY and CDR2 as SVGAGI.

The J gene is TRBJ1-2, the V gene TRBV4-2; D not resolved. The V gene lost 2 bases and the J gene lost 6 bases, with 16 bases spanning the gap. Germline assignment: CDR1 LGHNA and CDR2 YNFKEQ. The CDR3 sequence is 15 residues long. CDR3 loop: CASSQSPTSTDGYTF. The CDR3 bases are TGTGCCAGCAGCCAATCTCCCACCTCGACGGATGGCTACACCTTC.

This clone was detected once. The rearrangement joins TRBV2 to TRBJ2-5; 9 bases agree with TRBD2. This CDR3 spans 13 amino acids. V lost 7 bases, J lost 3 bases, and 3 bases stayed unmatched. The germline CDR1 and CDR2 sequences are SNHLY and FYNNEI. The CDR3 here is CASKVAGEETQYF. The DNA for the CDR3 is TGTGCCAGCAAGGTAGCGGGAGAAGAGACCCAGTACTTC.

The chain links TRBV25-1 to TRBJ1-1; no clear D gene. This CDR3 is built from 16 residues. Trimming removed 4 bases from V and 6 bases from J, with 21 bases in between. Looked up from germline, CDR1 is MGHDK and CDR2 is SYGVNS. The CDR3 DNA sequence: TGTGCCAGCAGTGTTAATGCTTGGGTAGTTATCGCTGAAGCTTTCTTT. Protein sequence: CASSVNAWVVIAEAFF.

The chain combines TRBV10-1 with TRBJ2-2; no clear D. The CDR3 is made up of 12 amino acids. Trimming left V 8 bases short and J 4 bases short, with 8 bases between. Germline assignment: CDR1 WNHNN and CDR2 SYGVQD (reference sequence). Written as DNA, the CDR3 is TGCGCCAGCTCGCCCTTCACCGGGGAGCTGTTTTTT. It translates to CASSPFTGELFF.

The chain combines TRBV7-8 with TRBJ1-1, with 9 bases matching TRBD1. CDR3 length: 14 amino acids. J gave up 4 bases and V 1 base, and 1 base lay outside the gene matches. Per germline, CDR1 SGHVS and CDR2 FQNEAQ. CDR3 amino acids: CASSLGDRVTEAFF. CDR3 nucleotides: TGTGCCAGCAGCTTAGGGGACAGGGTCACTGAAGCTTTCTTT. Supplemented by reference TRBV7-8 and TRBJ1-1, the full variable domain reads GAGVSQSPRYKVAKRGQDVALRCDPISGHVSLFWYQQALGQGPEFLTYFQNEAQLDKSGLPSDRFFAERPEGSVSTLKIQRTQQEDSAVYLCASSLGDRVTEAFFGQGTRLTVV.

This rearrangement joins TRBV30 to TRBJ1-2; 9 bases align to TRBD1. The CDR3 spans 12 residues. With 5 bases clipped from V and 4 bases from J, the junction kept 2 bases outside the gene matches. CDR1 GTSNPN and CDR2 SVGIG come from the germline V gene (reference sequence). CDR3: CAWGTGSYGYTF. Written as DNA, the CDR3 is TGTGCCTGGGGGACAGGGTCCTATGGCTACACCTTC.

This chain uses TRBV6-2 or TRBV6-3 with TRBJ1-5; possible D gene TRBD1, 5 bases. Trimming pared 0 bases from V and 4 bases from J, leaving 16 bases between. Germline V lookup: CDR1 MNHEY, CDR2 SVGEGT. The CDR3 is 17 amino acids. CDR3: CASSYSYRRNRNQPQHF. The CDR3 bases are TGTGCCAGCAGTTACTCGTATCGACGGAACAGGAATCAGCCCCAGCATTTT.

The rearrangement links TRBV7-8 to TRBJ1-3, with D uncertain. V was pared by 11 bases and J by 3 bases, with 17 bases between. CDR1 and CDR2 from the germline V gene are SGHVS and FQNEAQ. The CDR3 runs 14 residues. The CDR3 nucleotides are TGTGCCTGGGCAGGCTCTACCCTTGGAAACACCATATATTTT. Its translation: CAWAGSTLGNTIYF. The complete variable domain, with remaining parts taken from reference TRBV7-8 and TRBJ1-3, reads GAGVSQSPRYKVAKRGQDVALRCDPISGHVSLFWYQQALGQGPEFLTYFQNEAQLDKSGLPSDRFFAERPEGSVSTLKIQRTQQEDSAVYLCAWAGSTLGNTIYFGEGSWLTVV.

In its sample, this clone was seen once. The chain has TRBV11-2 and TRBJ2-7, with 14 bases lining up with TRBD2. The CDR3 consists of 17 residues. The germline gives CDR1 SGHAT, CDR2 FQNNGV. After removal of 0 bases from V and 9 bases from J, the junction contained 10 bases not matched to a gene. The CDR3 region is CASSLDHPGLAGGRQYF. The CDR3 region has the DNA TGTGCCAGCAGCTTAGATCACCCCGGACTAGCGGGAGGTCGGCAGTACTTC.

The chain uses TRBV5-1 and TRBJ1-1; 7 nucleotides agree with TRBD1. Germline lookup yields CDR1 SGHRS and CDR2 YFSETQ. The V segment lost 4 bases and the J segment 0 bases; nucleotides outside the gene matches: 9. This CDR3 is 16 amino acids long. The CDR3 here is CASSISPGQLNTEAFF. Written as DNA, the CDR3 is TGCGCCAGCAGCATATCCCCGGGACAGCTGAACACTGAAGCTTTCTTT.

The CDR3 region has the DNA TGTGCCAGCAGCCCCGGACTAGCGGGAGGCTACGAGCAGTACTTC. Translating gives CASSPGLAGGYEQYF. The chain carries TRBV7-8 and TRBJ2-7, with 14 bases lining up with TRBD2. CDR3 length: 15 residues. V lost 5 bases, J lost 3 bases, and 3 bases stayed unmatched. The germline V gene encodes CDR1 SGHVS and CDR2 FQNEAQ.

The V gene is TRBV5-1, the J gene TRBJ2-1; D is ambiguous. From germline, CDR1 is SGHRS and CDR2 YFSETQ. Trimming pared 2 bases from V and 0 bases from J, leaving 12 bases between. The CDR3 has 16 residues. CDR3 bases: TGCGCCAGCAGCTTAGAGGCGTCTCGCTCCTACAATGAGCAGTTCTTC. It translates to CASSLEASRSYNEQFF.

V usage is TRBV4-3 and J usage is TRBJ1-2; the match to TRBD1 covers 9 bases. J lost 7 bases, V lost 6 bases, and 6 bases had no gene match. The CDR3 covers 13 residues. From germline, CDR1 is LGHNA and CDR2 YSLEER. The CDR3 protein is CASSSDRGGGYTF. The CDR3 DNA follows: TGCGCCAGCAGTTCGGACAGGGGAGGTGGCTACACCTTC.